Listed below are T cell receptor beta chains from one sample, sequenced in a study of T cell responses to AZD1222 COVID-19 vaccine. Data came from immunoSEQ multiplex PCR; TCRdb stores just in-frame clones and leaves some out. The table lists 130,000 to 150,000 clones, approximately 92% of them singletons. Sample: peripheral blood, taken on day 0 of AZD1222 vaccination. The receptors were sampled from an adult in good health. Each CDR3 is given with its conserved first and last residue. The D gene is left open where the match is weak. The size entry is marked missing in some rows and otherwise reads once, few, many or a size class.

j_call: TRBJ1-1
v_call: TRBV19
d_call: TRBD1
clone_size: .
cdr3_nt: TGTGCCAGTAGTATGGACAGGCCCCCGAACACTGAAGCTTTCTTT
cdr3_aa: CASSMDRPPNTEAFF

j_call: TRBJ1-6
v_call: TRBV5-1
d_call: .
clone_size: .
cdr3_nt: TGCGCCAGCAGCTTGGATGGGGGCCGGGGTTCACCCCTCCACTTT
cdr3_aa: CASSLDGGRGSPLHF

j_call: TRBJ1-4
v_call: TRBV5-1
d_call: .
clone_size: .
cdr3_nt: TGCGCCAGCGCCCCCCAGGAGACGCGGGGTGAAAAACTGTTTTTT
cdr3_aa: CASAPQETRGEKLFF

j_call: TRBJ1-2
v_call: TRBV6-5
d_call: .
clone_size: .
cdr3_nt: TGTGCCAGCAGGGGGTGGACAGACCTCTATGGCTACACCTTC
cdr3_aa: CASRGWTDLYGYTF

j_call: TRBJ1-1
v_call: TRBV6-2/TRBV6-3
d_call: TRBD1
clone_size: once
cdr3_nt: TGTGCCAGCAGTTTAGGACAGGGGAGAAGAGCTTTCTTT
cdr3_aa: CASSLGQGRRAFF

j_call: TRBJ2-3
v_call: TRBV21-1
d_call: .
clone_size: .
cdr3_nt: TGTGCCAGCAGCAGACAAAAGGGGGATGCCAGGGCGCCCACAAACACAGATACGCAGTATTTT
cdr3_aa: CASSRQKGDARAPTNTDTQYF

j_call: TRBJ1-1
v_call: TRBV6-5
d_call: TRBD1
clone_size: .
cdr3_nt: TGTGCCAGCAGTTCCGAGGACAGGATGAACACTGAAGCTTTCTTT
cdr3_aa: CASSSEDRMNTEAFF

j_call: TRBJ2-2
v_call: TRBV11-3
d_call: TRBD2
clone_size: .
cdr3_nt: TGTGCCAGCAGCTTAACCTGGAGGGGCGGGAGCAACACCGGGGAGCTGTTTTTT
cdr3_aa: CASSLTWRGGSNTGELFF

j_call: TRBJ2-3
v_call: TRBV7-2
d_call: TRBD2
clone_size: .
cdr3_nt: TGTGCCAGCAGCCCTAGCCCACTTGAGCGGGGGAGCACAGATACGCAGTATTTT
cdr3_aa: CASSPSPLERGSTDTQYF

j_call: TRBJ1-1
v_call: TRBV11-2
d_call: .
clone_size: .
cdr3_nt: TGTGCCAGCAGCTTATCCTCCAGTCAAGCTTTCTTT
cdr3_aa: CASSLSSSQAFF

j_call: TRBJ2-7
v_call: TRBV10-3
d_call: .
clone_size: .
cdr3_nt: TGTGCCATCAACCCCGGACCCTCCTACGAGCAGTACTTC
cdr3_aa: CAINPGPSYEQYF

j_call: TRBJ1-2
v_call: TRBV29-1
d_call: .
clone_size: .
cdr3_nt: TGCAGCGTTGAAGGTGGCCGGTATGGCTACACCTTC
cdr3_aa: CSVEGGRYGYTF

j_call: TRBJ1-5
v_call: TRBV19
d_call: TRBD1
clone_size: few
cdr3_nt: TGTGCCAGTAGTACAGGGGGACGAGGGTTAAATCAGCCCCAGCATTTT
cdr3_aa: CASSTGGRGLNQPQHF

j_call: TRBJ2-2
v_call: TRBV4-1
d_call: .
clone_size: .
cdr3_nt: TGCGCCAGCAGCTACCCCCCCAGGGGCGGGAGGGAGCTGTTTTTT
cdr3_aa: CASSYPPRGGRELFF

j_call: TRBJ2-7
v_call: TRBV6-1
d_call: .
clone_size: .
cdr3_nt: TGTGCCAGCAGTGAAACTACCTACGAGCAGTACTTC
cdr3_aa: CASSETTYEQYF

j_call: TRBJ1-3
v_call: TRBV23-1
d_call: .
clone_size: .
cdr3_nt: TGCGCCAGCAGTCAAAGGGCAGGACTCTCTGGAAACACCATATATTTT
cdr3_aa: CASSQRAGLSGNTIYF

j_call: TRBJ1-1
v_call: TRBV13
d_call: .
clone_size: .
cdr3_nt: TGTGCCAGCAGCTCGCAAACGAACACTGAAGCTTTCTTT
cdr3_aa: CASSSQTNTEAFF

j_call: TRBJ1-4
v_call: TRBV5-1
d_call: .
clone_size: .
cdr3_nt: TGCGCCAGCAGCTTCCGGGACCTAAATGAAAAACTGTTTTTT
cdr3_aa: CASSFRDLNEKLFF

j_call: TRBJ2-3
v_call: TRBV3-1/TRBV3-2
d_call: TRBD1
clone_size: .
cdr3_nt: TGTGCCAGCAGCCAGGGGACAGACAATACGCAGTATTTT
cdr3_aa: CASSQGTDNTQYF

j_call: TRBJ1-2
v_call: TRBV7-9
d_call: .
clone_size: .
cdr3_nt: TGTGCCAGCAGCTTATTTTCCTACTATGGCTACACCTTC
cdr3_aa: CASSLFSYYGYTF

j_call: TRBJ1-5
v_call: TRBV5-5
d_call: TRBD1
clone_size: .
cdr3_nt: TGTGCCAGCAGCTCCGGGACAGGGGTACAGCCCCAGCATTTT
cdr3_aa: CASSSGTGVQPQHF

j_call: TRBJ2-2
v_call: TRBV5-1
d_call: .
clone_size: .
cdr3_nt: TGCGCCAGCAGCTTGGGGGGCAGCGGCATTAGGAACGGGGAGCTGTTTTTT
cdr3_aa: CASSLGGSGIRNGELFF

j_call: TRBJ1-1
v_call: TRBV30
d_call: .
clone_size: .
cdr3_nt: TGTGCCTGGGGACTAGAGGGGAACACTGAAGCTTTCTTT
cdr3_aa: CAWGLEGNTEAFF

j_call: TRBJ1-1
v_call: TRBV4-2
d_call: TRBD1
clone_size: .
cdr3_nt: TGTGCCAGCAGCCAAGCAATGGGACAGGGTAACACTGAAGCTTTCTTT
cdr3_aa: CASSQAMGQGNTEAFF

j_call: TRBJ2-1
v_call: TRBV28
d_call: .
clone_size: .
cdr3_nt: TGTGCCAGCAGTTTACTCGGGAGCCCAATCTCCTACAATGAGCAGTTCTTC
cdr3_aa: CASSLLGSPISYNEQFF

j_call: TRBJ2-1
v_call: TRBV6-4
d_call: .
clone_size: .
cdr3_nt: TGTGCCAGCAGTGTAGAGAGCTCCTACAATGAGCAGTTCTTC
cdr3_aa: CASSVESSYNEQFF

j_call: TRBJ1-2
v_call: TRBV28
d_call: .
clone_size: .
cdr3_nt: TGTGCCAGCAGTAATATGGGGTACGGCTACACCTTC
cdr3_aa: CASSNMGYGYTF

j_call: TRBJ2-7
v_call: TRBV7-5
d_call: .
clone_size: .
cdr3_nt: TGTGTCAGAAGCTTAAAGTACGGCGGTTCTCCCCACGAGCAGTACTTC
cdr3_aa: CVRSLKYGGSPHEQYF

j_call: TRBJ1-6
v_call: TRBV27
d_call: .
clone_size: .
cdr3_nt: TGTGCCAGCAGTTCAGGGGATAATTCACCCCTCCACTTT
cdr3_aa: CASSSGDNSPLHF